This T cell receptor beta chain was identified in a study of T-cell memory formation after mild COVID-19. Overall study context: Clustering of TCRs was largely donor specific.

From 5'RACE with constant-segment primers came TCR alpha and TCR beta cDNA libraries that carried sample barcodes and UMIs. Via MiXCR, TCRdb re-called the 5' RACE reads, giving one row per CDR3 protein. The table lists some 350,000 distinct CDR3 sequences, 10% to 15% of them singletons. Study findings and constraints: While clones contracting from day 15 to 85 were balanced between CD4 and CD8, later expanders leaned CD4+.

This clonotype has a handful of counts. As yet, its antigen is unknown. The CDR3 has 16 amino acids. From germline, CDR1 is SGHRS and CDR2 YFSETQ. The ends were cut back, 5 bases at V and 1 base at J, with 18 bases in the middle. The chain uses TRBV5-1 and TRBJ1-1; weak D call: TRBD1 (5 bases). This receptor was taken from a man aged 18 to 29 who had mild COVID-19 (a few samples of this study predate the infection). Cell type and time point are not known. The sequenced sample consisted of PBMCs or a T cell subset sorted from them (not recorded which). The CDR3 region is CASSLTVGTGNTEAFF. Here the CDR3 DNA reads TGCGCCAGCAGTCTAACGGTGGGGACGGGGAACACTGAAGCTTTCTTT.